These 7 T cell receptor beta chains came from one sample sequenced in a study of blood T cell repertoires in COVID-19 (dated by TCRdb to 2019 to 2021). The library was obtained by the immunoSEQ multiplex PCR assay. What TCRdb holds here is the immuneACCESS table cut down to in-frame rearrangements. Part of the clones is not present; checked against another copy, under half of the missing clones reflect an unresolved V gene, and the others are unexplained. The sample records about 60,000 clones, about 78% of which are singletons. Clones ranked in the top ten supply roughly half of the sample. The sequenced material came from peripheral blood. These receptors all come from a woman at least 80 years old with acute or convalescent COVID-19.

This clone was seen a few times. In DNA form, the CDR3 reads TGTGCCAGCAGCTTAGGCCTAGCGGGGCAAACCTACGAGCAGTACTTC. Translated, it gives CASSLGLAGQTYEQYF. The rearrangement links TRBV7-2 to TRBJ2-7; 9 bases are shared with TRBD2. The CDR3 is 16 amino acids. The trim removed 1 base at V and 2 bases at J, leaving 6 bases unmatched. Germline V gene data show CDR1 as SGHTA and CDR2 as FQGNSA.

This clone came up once. V usage is TRBV6-5 and J usage is TRBJ2-1; TRBD1 aligns across 11 bases. This CDR3 is built from 15 residues. The V segment lost 5 bases and the J segment 9 bases; nucleotides outside the gene matches: 9. Germline values: CDR1 MNHEY, CDR2 SVGAGI. CDR3 sequence (DNA): TGTGCCAGCAGTCCTTGGACAGGGGGCAGAGGTGAGCAGTTCTTC. It specifies CASSPWTGGRGEQFF.

The chain employs TRBV19 and TRBJ1-2; TRBD1 matches at 8 bases. Germline CDR1 is LNHDA and CDR2 is SQIVND (reference sequence). Trimming at V came to 7 bases and at J to 4 bases, leaving 8 bases not matched to a gene. The CDR3 has 14 residues. The CDR3 nucleotides read TGTGCCAGTACACCGGGACAGGCCTCCTATGGCTACACCTTC. Its protein is CASTPGQASYGYTF.

As regards this clone: The sample holds other DNA sequences that translate to the same CDR3. V gene TRBV15 combines with J gene TRBJ1-5, with 10 bases aligning to TRBD1. CDR3 size: 17 residues. The V segment lost 0 bases and the J segment 6 bases; nucleotides outside the gene matches: 8. The germline V gene has CDR1 LNHNV and CDR2 YYDKDF (reference sequence). The CDR3: CATSRDRTGGWGQPQHF. The CDR3 DNA follows: TGTGCCACCAGCAGAGACAGGACAGGGGGGTGGGGTCAGCCCCAGCATTTT.

This rearrangement joins TRBV5-6 to TRBJ1-2, with D perhaps matching TRBD1 (6 bases). CDR1 and CDR2 (germline): SGHDT, YYEEEE. The CDR3 is made up of 13 amino acids. Deletions cut 4 bases from V and 2 bases from J, with 9 bases between. In DNA form, the CDR3 reads TGTGCCAGCAGCCCCGGACAGAACTATGGCTACACCTTC. It codes for CASSPGQNYGYTF.

This sequence joins TRBV9 and TRBJ1-1; 7 bases are a match to TRBD1. This CDR3 has 13 amino acids. Per germline, CDR1 SGDLS and CDR2 YYNGEE. V dropped 3 bases and J dropped 3; count of bases not matched to a gene: 2. CDR3: CASSATGDTEAFF. The CDR3 DNA is TGTGCCAGCAGCGCCACAGGGGACACTGAAGCTTTCTTT.

V and J are TRBV10-3 and TRBJ2-1; 11 bases align to TRBD2. This CDR3 has 17 amino acids. CDR1 and CDR2 (germline): ENHRY, SYGVKD. Losses at the gene ends were 0 bases for V and 7 bases for J; bases not matched to a gene: 8. The CDR3 region has the DNA TGTGCCATCAGTGAGTCGAATAGCGGGAGGGCCGGGAATGAGCAGTTCTTC. Translation: CAISESNSGRAGNEQFF.